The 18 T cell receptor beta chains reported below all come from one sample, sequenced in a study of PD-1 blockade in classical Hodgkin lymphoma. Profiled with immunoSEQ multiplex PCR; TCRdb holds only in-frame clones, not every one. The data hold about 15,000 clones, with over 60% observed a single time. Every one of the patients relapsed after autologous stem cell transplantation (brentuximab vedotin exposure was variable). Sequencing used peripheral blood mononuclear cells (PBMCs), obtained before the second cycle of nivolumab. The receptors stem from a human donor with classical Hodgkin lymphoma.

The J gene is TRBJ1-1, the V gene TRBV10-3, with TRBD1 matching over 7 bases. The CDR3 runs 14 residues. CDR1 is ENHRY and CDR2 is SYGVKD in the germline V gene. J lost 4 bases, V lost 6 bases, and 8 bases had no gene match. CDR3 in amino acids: CAIREQGMFTEAFF. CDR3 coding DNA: TGTGCCATCAGGGAACAGGGGATGTTCACTGAAGCTTTCTTT.

This CDR3 reads CASSIQGLGSYEQYF. CDR3 DNA: TGTGCCAGCAGCATACAGGGGCTGGGGTCCTACGAGCAGTACTTC. This chain uses TRBV6-1 with TRBJ2-7; TRBD1 matches at 7 bases. Trimming at V came to 6 bases and at J to 1 base, leaving 9 bases not matched to a gene. The CDR3 has 15 residues. Germline V lookup: CDR1 MNHNS, CDR2 SASEGT.

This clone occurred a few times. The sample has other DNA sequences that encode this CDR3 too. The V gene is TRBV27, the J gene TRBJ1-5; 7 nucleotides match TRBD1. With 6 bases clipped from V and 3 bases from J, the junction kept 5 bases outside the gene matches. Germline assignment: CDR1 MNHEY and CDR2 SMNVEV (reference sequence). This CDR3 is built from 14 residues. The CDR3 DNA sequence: TGTGCCAGCAGGTCCGGGACAGACAATCAGCCCCAGCATTTT. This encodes CASRSGTDNQPQHF.

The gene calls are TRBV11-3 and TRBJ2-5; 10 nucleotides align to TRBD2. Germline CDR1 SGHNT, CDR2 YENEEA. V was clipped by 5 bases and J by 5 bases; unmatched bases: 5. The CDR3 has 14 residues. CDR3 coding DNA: TGTGCCAGCAGCGCTAGCGGGAGTTGGGAGACCCAGTACTTC. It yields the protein CASSASGSWETQYF.

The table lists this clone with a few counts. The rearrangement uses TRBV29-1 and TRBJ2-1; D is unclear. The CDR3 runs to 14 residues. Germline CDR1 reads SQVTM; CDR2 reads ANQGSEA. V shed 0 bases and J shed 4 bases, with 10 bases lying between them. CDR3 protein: CSVEDQALYNEQFF. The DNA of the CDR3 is TGCAGCGTTGAAGATCAGGCCCTGTACAATGAGCAGTTCTTC.

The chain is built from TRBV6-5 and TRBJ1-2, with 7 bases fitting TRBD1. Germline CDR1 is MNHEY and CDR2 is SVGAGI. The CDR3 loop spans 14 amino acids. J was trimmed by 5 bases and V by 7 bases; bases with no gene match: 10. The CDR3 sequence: CASTGGTGVYGYTF. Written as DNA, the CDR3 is TGTGCCAGCACGGGCGGAACAGGGGTATATGGCTACACCTTC.

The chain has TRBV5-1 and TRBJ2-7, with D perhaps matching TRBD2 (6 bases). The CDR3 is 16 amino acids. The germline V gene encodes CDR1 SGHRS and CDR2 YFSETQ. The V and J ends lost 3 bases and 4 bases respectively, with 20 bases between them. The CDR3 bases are TGCGCCAGCAGCTGGGGGGATGGGTCTGGCGGGTACGAGCAGTACTTC. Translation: CASSWGDGSGGYEQYF.

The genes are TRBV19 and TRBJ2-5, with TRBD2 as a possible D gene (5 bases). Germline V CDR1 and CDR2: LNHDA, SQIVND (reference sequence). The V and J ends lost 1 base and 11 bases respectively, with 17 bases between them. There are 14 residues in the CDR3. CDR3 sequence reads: CASSIAEGLGEQYF. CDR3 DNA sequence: TGTGCCAGTAGTATAGCCGAGGGTCTCGGGGAGCAGTACTTC.

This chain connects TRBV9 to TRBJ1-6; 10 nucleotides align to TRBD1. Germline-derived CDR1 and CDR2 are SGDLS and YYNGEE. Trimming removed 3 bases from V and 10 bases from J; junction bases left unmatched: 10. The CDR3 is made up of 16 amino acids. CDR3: CASSEYPGTGESPLHF. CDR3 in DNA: TGTGCCAGCAGCGAGTACCCCGGGACAGGGGAGTCACCCCTCCACTTT.

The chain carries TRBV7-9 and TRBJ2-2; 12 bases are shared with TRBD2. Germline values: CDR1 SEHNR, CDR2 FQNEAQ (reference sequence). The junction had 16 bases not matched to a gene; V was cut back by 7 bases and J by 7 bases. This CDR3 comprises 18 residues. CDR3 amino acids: CASNEYVGLAGTGGELFF. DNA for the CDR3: TGTGCCAGCAACGAATACGTCGGACTAGCGGGAACAGGCGGGGAGCTGTTTTTT. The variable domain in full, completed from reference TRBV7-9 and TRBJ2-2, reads DTGVSQNPRHKITKRGQNVTFRCDPISEHNRLYWYRQTLGQGPEFLTYFQNEAQLEKSRLLSDRFSAERPKGSFSTLEIQRTEQGDSAMYLCASNEYVGLAGTGGELFFGEGSRLTVL.

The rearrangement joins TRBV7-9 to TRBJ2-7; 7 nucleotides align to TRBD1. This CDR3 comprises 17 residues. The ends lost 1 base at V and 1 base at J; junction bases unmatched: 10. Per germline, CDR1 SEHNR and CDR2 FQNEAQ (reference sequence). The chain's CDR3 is CASSLVTGPKLSYEQYF. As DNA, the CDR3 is TGTGCCAGCAGCTTAGTGACAGGGCCCAAGCTATCCTACGAGCAGTACTTC.

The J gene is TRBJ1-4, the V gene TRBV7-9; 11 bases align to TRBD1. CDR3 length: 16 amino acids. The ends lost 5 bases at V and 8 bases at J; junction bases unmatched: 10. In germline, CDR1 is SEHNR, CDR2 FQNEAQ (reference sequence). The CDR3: CASSPGTGGFVEKLFF. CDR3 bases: TGTGCCAGCAGCCCTGGGACAGGGGGGTTTGTCGAAAAACTGTTTTTT. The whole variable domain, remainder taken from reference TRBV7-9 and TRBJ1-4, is DTGVSQNPRHKITKRGQNVTFRCDPISEHNRLYWYRQTLGQGPEFLTYFQNEAQLEKSRLLSDRFSAERPKGSFSTLEIQRTEQGDSAMYLCASSPGTGGFVEKLFFGSGTQLSVL.

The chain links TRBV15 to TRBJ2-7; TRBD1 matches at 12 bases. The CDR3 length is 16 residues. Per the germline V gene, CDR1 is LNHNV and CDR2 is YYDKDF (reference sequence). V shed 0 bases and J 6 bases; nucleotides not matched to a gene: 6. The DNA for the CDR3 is TGTGCCACCAGCAGAGATCGGGACAGGGGGCTCGTCGAGCAGTACTTC. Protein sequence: CATSRDRDRGLVEQYF.

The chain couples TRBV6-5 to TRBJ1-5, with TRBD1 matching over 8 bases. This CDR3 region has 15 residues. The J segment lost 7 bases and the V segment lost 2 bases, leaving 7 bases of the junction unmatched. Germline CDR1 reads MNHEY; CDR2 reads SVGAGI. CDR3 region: CASSYTTGEGQPQHF. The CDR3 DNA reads TGTGCCAGCAGTTACACGACAGGGGAGGGACAGCCCCAGCATTTT.

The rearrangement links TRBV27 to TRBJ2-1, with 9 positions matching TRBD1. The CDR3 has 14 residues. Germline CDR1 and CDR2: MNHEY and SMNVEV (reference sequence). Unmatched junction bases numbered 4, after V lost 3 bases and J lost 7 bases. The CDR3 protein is CASSFLTGGNEQFF. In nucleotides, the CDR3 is TGTGCCAGCAGTTTCTTGACAGGGGGGAATGAGCAGTTCTTC.

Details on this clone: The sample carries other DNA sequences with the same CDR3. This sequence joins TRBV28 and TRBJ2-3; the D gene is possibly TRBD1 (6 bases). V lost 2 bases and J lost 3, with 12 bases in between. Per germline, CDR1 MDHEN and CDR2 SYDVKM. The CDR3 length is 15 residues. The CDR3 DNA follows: TGTGCCAGCAGTTTACGGGGAAGGGGGACAGATACGCAGTATTTT. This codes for CASSLRGRGTDTQYF.

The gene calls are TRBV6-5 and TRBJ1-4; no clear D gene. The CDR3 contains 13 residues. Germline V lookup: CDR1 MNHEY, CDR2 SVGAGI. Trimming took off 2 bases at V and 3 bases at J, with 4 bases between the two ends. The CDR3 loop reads CASSYRSNEKLFF. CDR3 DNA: TGTGCCAGCAGTTACAGGTCTAATGAAAAACTGTTTTTT.

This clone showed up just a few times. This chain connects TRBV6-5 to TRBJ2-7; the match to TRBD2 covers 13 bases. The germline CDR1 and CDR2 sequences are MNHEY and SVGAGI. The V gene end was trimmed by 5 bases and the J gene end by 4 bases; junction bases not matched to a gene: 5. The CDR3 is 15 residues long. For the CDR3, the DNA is TGTGCCAGCAGTCAACTAGCGGGAGGGCAATACGAGCAGTACTTC. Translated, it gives CASSQLAGGQYEQYF.